These 5 T cell receptor beta chains were all obtained from the same sample, sequenced in a study of vaccination effects on CD4 cells after COVID-19 (dated 2022 in TCRdb). Library generation was performed with the immunoSEQ multiplex PCR assay. TCRdb retrieved this table from immuneACCESS and kept in-frame rearrangements only. Not all clones are present; in checked studies, unresolved V genes account for under half, and no reason is known for the remainder. For this sample the table gives roughly 63,000 clones, of which about four fifths were detected only once. 9.5% to 15% of the sample is taken by the ten largest. Which antigens these TCRs recognize remains unknown. In the ViraFEST assay, PBMC were stimulated with viral peptide pools, and antigen-specific CD4+ T cell clonotypes were then identified by expansion using TCR sequencing. After 10 to 11 days of culture, CD4+ T cells were isolated with the EasySep CD4+ T cell isolation kit. None of the healthy vaccine recipients had a prior SARS-CoV-2 infection, which was confirmed by nucleocapsid antibody tests that came back negative both before and after vaccination.

The specimen was CD4+ T cells from PBMCs cultured with SARS-CoV-2 spike peptides, collected before COVID-19 vaccination. The label giving this sample's cell subset or site can be read as: SARS-CoV-2 spike overlapping peptide pool stimulation. The source of these receptors is a human donor who received a COVID-19 vaccine.

This rearrangement joins TRBV29-1 to TRBJ1-1; D is uncertain. This CDR3 is built from 11 residues. Germline CDR1 is SQVTM and CDR2 is ANQGSEA. Trimming cost V 0 bases and J 11 bases, with 10 bases left between them. CDR3 sequence: CSVEEVGEAFF. The CDR3 DNA reads TGCAGCGTTGAAGAGGTCGGCGAGGCTTTCTTT.

The CDR3 here is CASSFLDLRNTGELFF. Written as DNA, the CDR3 is TGTGCCAGCAGCTTTTTGGACCTACGGAACACCGGGGAGCTGTTTTTT. V gene TRBV7-3 combines with J gene TRBJ2-2; D call uncertain. V was clipped by 3 bases and J by 1 base, with 12 bases between them. Germline CDR1 reads SGHTA; CDR2 reads FQGTGA. This CDR3 spans 16 amino acids.

This rearrangement joins TRBV28 to TRBJ1-6; 7 bases are shared with TRBD1. The CDR3 length is 16 residues. CDR1 MDHEN and CDR2 SYDVKM come from the germline V gene. Trimming cost V 6 bases and J 2 bases; bases outside gene matches: 7. This chain's CDR3 is CASRTTGSTYNSPLHF. The CDR3 DNA is TGTGCCAGCAGAACGACAGGGAGTACCTATAATTCACCCCTCCACTTT.

This clone was found once. This rearrangement joins TRBV6-2 or TRBV6-3 to TRBJ2-5, with D possibly TRBD2 on 7 matching bases. Germline assignment: CDR1 MNHEY and CDR2 SVGEGT. CDR3 length: 15 amino acids. V was pared by 1 base and J by 5 bases, with 14 bases between. CDR3 region: CASSYLGGLVETQYF. The CDR3 bases are TGTGCCAGCAGTTACTTGGGGGGGCTCGTGGAGACCCAGTACTTC.

The chain couples TRBV6-2 or TRBV6-3 to TRBJ2-1, with 10 bases aligning to TRBD1. Germline values: CDR1 MNHEY, CDR2 SVGEGT. The CDR3 has 16 residues. V lost 6 bases to trimming and J lost 4 bases; unmatched junction nucleotides: 9. The CDR3 nucleotides are TGTGCCAGCAGCGCCGACCGGGACAGGGGATACAATGAGCAGTTCTTC. This codes for CASSADRDRGYNEQFF.